The 2 T cell receptor beta chains below come from one sample, sequenced in a study of control samples from healthy donors and cancer patients. TCRdb's copy holds only in-frame clones and misses some; the assay was immunoSEQ multiplex PCR. The sample shows over 120,000 clones, 75% to 95% of them seen only once. The sequencing input was blood. The receptors shown here come from a man aged 25-45 years in good health.

The V call is TRBV24-1, the J call TRBJ1-6, with D uncertain. The germline V gene encodes CDR1 KGHDR and CDR2 SFDVKD. With 0 bases removed from V and 2 bases from J, the gap between germline ends came to 16 bases. There are 19 residues in the CDR3. CDR3 sequence reads: CATSDLLCVLRTYNSPLHF. The CDR3 DNA sequence: TGTGCCACCAGTGATTTGCTATGTGTGCTTAGAACCTATAATTCACCCCTCCACTTT.

J is TRBJ2-3 and V is TRBV9, with TRBD2 matching 13 bases. With 4 bases clipped from V and 0 bases from J, the junction kept 5 bases outside the gene matches. Germline values: CDR1 SGDLS, CDR2 YYNGEE. This CDR3 has 17 residues. CDR3 sequence (DNA): TGTGCCAGCAGCCGACTAGCGGGGGGAGTTAGCACAGATACGCAGTATTTT. Protein sequence: CASSRLAGGVSTDTQYF.